The 7 T cell receptor beta chains below come from one sample, sequenced in a study of somatic mutations in cytotoxic T cells in rheumatoid arthritis. Repertoires were generated with immunoSEQ multiplex PCR, while TCRdb's copy carries only in-frame clones and drops some. The table shows about 2,000 clones, with roughly 80% occurring only once. Specimen: CD8+ T cells sorted from blood. Receptors were obtained from a woman aged 70-85 years with rheumatoid arthritis.

This chain uses TRBV7-6 with TRBJ2-7, with a possible D match to TRBD1 (6 bases). This CDR3 comprises 13 residues. V was cut by 1 base and J by 6 bases, with 10 bases left in between. Looked up from germline, CDR1 is SGHVS and CDR2 is FNYEAQ. CDR3 nucleotides: TGTGCCAGCAGCTTAGACAGGGTTACCGAGCAGTACTTC. Translating gives CASSLDRVTEQYF.

The chain recombines TRBV19 with TRBJ1-1, with D perhaps matching TRBD1 (6 bases). Germline values: CDR1 LNHDA, CDR2 SQIVND (reference sequence). The germline V and J ends were trimmed by 1 base and 8 bases, with 17 bases remaining between them. CDR3 size: 15 residues. CDR3 DNA: TGTGCCAGTAGTATAGTTAGCTCGGGGGGCACCGAAGCTTTCTTT. Its protein product is CASSIVSSGGTEAFF. The entire variable domain, with the rest obtained from reference TRBV19 and TRBJ1-1, is as follows: DGGITQSPKYLFRKEGQNVTLSCEQNLNHDAMYWYRQDPGQGLRLIYYSQIVNDFQKGDIAEGYSVSREKKESFPLTVTSAQKNPTAFYLCASSIVSSGGTEAFFGQGTRLTVV.

The gene calls are TRBV25-1 and TRBJ2-7, with 8 positions matching TRBD1. The CDR3 runs to 12 residues. Unmatched junction bases numbered 4, after V lost 6 bases and J lost 6 bases. Germline lookup yields CDR1 MGHDK and CDR2 SYGVNS. The CDR3 region is CASSRTGSEQYF. The CDR3 bases are TGTGCCAGCAGCCGGACAGGGTCCGAGCAGTACTTC.

This chain links TRBV7-8 with TRBJ2-7, with D possibly matching TRBD1 (6 bases). The V gene lost 4 bases and the J gene lost 5 bases, with 18 bases spanning the gap. The germline V gene has CDR1 SGHVS and CDR2 FQNEAQ. The CDR3 loop spans 15 amino acids. CDR3 bases: TGTGCCAGCAGCTCCAACCCAAACAGGGTCGACGAGCAGTACTTC. Its translation: CASSSNPNRVDEQYF.

Concerning this clone itself: This sample also contains other DNA sequences that code for the same CDR3. The chain uses TRBV15 and TRBJ1-2; possible D gene TRBD1, 6 bases. This CDR3 comprises 13 residues. With 0 bases removed from V and 6 bases from J, the gap between germline ends came to 8 bases. Germline V CDR1 and CDR2: LNHNV, YYDKDF (reference sequence). The CDR3 region is CATSREEGDGYTF. CDR3 DNA sequence: TGTGCCACCAGCAGAGAAGAGGGGGATGGCTACACCTTC.

This chain connects TRBV6-1 to TRBJ1-2; 7 positions agree with TRBD1. From germline, CDR1 is MNHNS and CDR2 SASEGT. V shed 1 base and J 0 bases; nucleotides not matched to a gene: 5. The CDR3 is 16 residues long. DNA for the CDR3: TGTGCCAGCAGTGAAGTTGGGGACAGCCCTAACTATGGCTACACCTTC. Amino acid sequence: CASSEVGDSPNYGYTF.

The CDR3 nucleotides are TGTGCCAGCAGCCCGGGGACAGGGACGAACACCGGGGAGCTGTTTTTT. Protein: CASSPGTGTNTGELFF. The chain recombines TRBV7-9 with TRBJ2-2; 9 bases are shared with TRBD1. V dropped 5 bases and J dropped 0; count of bases not matched to a gene: 4. The germline CDR1 and CDR2 sequences are SEHNR and FQNEAQ (reference sequence). This CDR3 has 16 amino acids.